Shown below are 10 T cell receptor beta chains from a single sample sequenced in a study of blood T cell repertoires in COVID-19. Sequencing used immunoSEQ multiplex PCR; TCRdb keeps in-frame clones, though not all of them. The sample contains 100,000 to 150,000 clones, around 81% of which appear only once. The sample comprised peripheral blood. The receptors come from a woman aged 45 to 65 with acute or convalescent COVID-19.

CDR3 protein: CASSHRDRDSGYTF. DNA for the CDR3: TGTGCCAGCAGTCACCGGGACAGGGACTCTGGCTACACCTTC. The chain has TRBV27 and TRBJ1-2; 9 bases align to TRBD1. CDR3 length: 14 residues. Germline values: CDR1 MNHEY, CDR2 SMNVEV (reference sequence). Trimming removed 5 bases from V and 7 bases from J; junction bases left unmatched: 8.

This chain connects TRBV5-1 to TRBJ2-5, with 12 bases lining up with TRBD2. The CDR3 extends over 18 amino acids. The germline V gene has CDR1 SGHRS and CDR2 YFSETQ. V shed 4 bases, J shed 4 bases, and the junction held 14 bases outside the gene matches. CDR3 in amino acids: CASSPTSGSPPGGETQYF. CDR3 nucleotides: TGCGCCAGCAGCCCGACTAGCGGGAGCCCACCGGGGGGAGAGACCCAGTACTTC. Variable domain in full (rest from reference TRBV5-1 and TRBJ2-5): KAGVTQTPRYLIKTRGQQVTLSCSPISGHRSVSWYQQTPGQGLQFLFEYFSETQRNKGNFPGRFSGRQFSNSRSEMNVSTLELGDSALYLCASSPTSGSPPGGETQYFGPGTRLLVL.

The chain combines TRBV18 with TRBJ1-2; 8 nucleotides line up with TRBD1. J was trimmed by 8 bases and V by 6 bases; bases with no gene match: 14. The CDR3 runs to 15 residues. The V gene's germline CDR1 is KGHSH and CDR2 LQKENI. The CDR3 loop reads CASSPPAGGAPGYTF. The CDR3 DNA follows: TGTGCCAGCTCCCCCCCAGCAGGGGGCGCGCCCGGCTACACCTTC.

CDR3 amino acids: CASSWPGGETQYF. CDR3 DNA sequence: TGTGCCAGCAGTTGGCCGGGGGGGGAGACCCAGTACTTC. The chain carries TRBV6-6 and TRBJ2-5, with 8 bases matching TRBD2. V was pared by 4 bases and J by 5 bases, with 3 bases of the junction left unmatched. The germline CDR1 and CDR2 sequences are MNHNY and SVGAGI (reference sequence). The CDR3 runs 13 residues.

The rearrangement links TRBV15 to TRBJ2-1, with 14 bases that match TRBD2. J lost 8 bases, V lost 6 bases, and 9 bases had no gene match. The CDR3 totals 16 residues. The germline V gene encodes CDR1 LNHNV and CDR2 YYDKDF (reference sequence). This CDR3 is CATRAAGTSGSDEQFF. CDR3 DNA: TGTGCCACCAGAGCAGCAGGGACTAGCGGGAGTGATGAGCAGTTCTTC.

V is TRBV11-2 and J is TRBJ1-6, with a possible D match to TRBD1 (5 bases). Germline-derived CDR1 and CDR2 are SGHAT and FQNNGV. V was shortened by 5 bases and J by 14 bases, with 22 bases between the two germline ends. This CDR3 contains 15 residues. CDR3 sequence reads: CASSPVGREVGSLHF. In DNA, the CDR3 is TGTGCCAGCAGCCCCGTAGGCAGGGAGGTCGGGTCCCTCCACTTT. Looking up the rest from reference TRBV11-2 and TRBJ1-6 gives the full variable domain: EAGVAQSPRYKIIEKRQSVAFWCNPISGHATLYWYQQILGQGPKLLIQFQNNGVVDDSQLPKDRFSAERLKGVDSTLKIQPAKLEDSAVYLCASSPVGREVGSLHFGNGTRLTVT.

This clone was picked up one time. V gene TRBV27 combines with J gene TRBJ2-5; TRBD2 might be the D (5 bases). The germline V and J ends were trimmed by 10 bases and 2 bases, with 14 bases remaining between them. The CDR3 sequence is 13 residues long. Germline CDR1 MNHEY, CDR2 SMNVEV (reference sequence). This chain's CDR3 is CATATGVQETQYF. In DNA, the CDR3 is TGTGCCACCGCCACCGGGGTACAAGAGACCCAGTACTTC.

V gene TRBV7-3 combines with J gene TRBJ2-2, with unresolved D. The CDR3 runs 14 residues. The V gene's germline CDR1 is SGHTA and CDR2 FQGTGA. V shed 4 bases and J shed 4 bases, with 10 bases lying between them. CDR3 sequence reads: CASSSERVTGELFF. The CDR3 region has the DNA TGTGCCAGCAGCTCCGAAAGAGTCACCGGGGAGCTGTTTTTT.

The chain uses TRBV6-5 and TRBJ2-7; D possibly corresponds to TRBD2 (5 bases). Germline V gene sequence: CDR1 MNHEY, CDR2 SVGAGI. The CDR3 has 11 residues. With 6 bases removed from V and 5 bases from J, the gap between germline ends came to 8 bases. The CDR3 here is CASRDWDEQYF. CDR3 in DNA: TGTGCCAGCAGGGACTGGGACGAGCAGTACTTC.

The chain carries TRBV2 and TRBJ1-5; 9 bases map to TRBD1. The germline V gene encodes CDR1 SNHLY and CDR2 FYNNEI. This CDR3 has 15 residues. With V trimmed by 5 bases and J by 5 bases, 7 bases remained unmatched. In DNA, the CDR3 is TGTGCCAGCAGTTTAGGACAGGGGCTGCATCAGCCCCAGCATTTT. The encoded protein is CASSLGQGLHQPQHF.